Shown below are 27 T cell receptor beta chains from a single sample sequenced in a study of regulatory T cells in long-lasting Graves disease. Arm-PCR of CDR3 regions and iRepertoire HTBI primers were the basis on which TCR beta libraries were built. One entry per CDR3 protein, called by TCRdb with MiXCR from the multiplex PCR reads. The repertoire holds around 400,000 distinct CDR3 sequences, with approximately 25% as singletons. Time point noted: persistent/refractory GD, antithyroid drugs over 5 years with positive TRAb. The TCR library used RNA extracted from PBMCs. The sequences come from peripheral blood mononuclear cells (PBMCs), collected when the disease was refractory, from a patient treated with antithyroid drugs. The source is a woman aged 40-49 years with Graves disease.

The chain employs TRBV5-6 and TRBJ2-2; possibly TRBD1 for D (6 bases). V lost 3 bases to trimming and J lost 6 bases, with 12 bases between them. The CDR3 has 14 residues. Germline V CDR1 and CDR2: SGHDT, YYEEEE. CDR3 sequence reads: CASSWAGVAGELFF. CDR3 nucleotides: TGTGCCAGCAGCTGGGCAGGGGTTGCCGGGGAGCTGTTTTTT. Full variable domain (missing parts from reference TRBV5-6 and TRBJ2-2): DAGVTQSPTHLIKTRGQQVTLRCSPKSGHDTVSWYQQALGQGPQFIFQYYEEEERQRGNFPDRFSGHQFPNYSSELNVNALLLGDSALYLCASSWAGVAGELFFGEGSRLTVL.

This clonotype has a count of ten or more. The rearrangement links TRBV12-3 or TRBV12-4 to TRBJ2-4; 11 positions agree with TRBD2. With 5 bases clipped from V and 8 bases from J, the junction kept 5 bases outside the gene matches. The CDR3 totals 14 residues. CDR3 loop: CASSPTSGSYIQYF. The CDR3, as DNA: TGTGCCAGCAGTCCTACTAGCGGGAGCTACATTCAGTACTTC.

A few counts support this clonotype. The chain links TRBV14 to TRBJ2-2; 11 positions agree with TRBD2. The CDR3 spans 17 residues. J was trimmed by 3 bases and V by 3 bases; bases with no gene match: 6. Looked up from germline, CDR1 is SGHDN and CDR2 is FVKESK. The CDR3 loop reads CASSHQVAGGYTGELFF. DNA for the CDR3: TGTGCCAGCAGCCATCAAGTAGCGGGAGGGTACACCGGGGAGCTGTTTTTT. Looking up the rest from reference TRBV14 and TRBJ2-2 gives the full variable domain: EAGVTQFPSHSVIEKGQTVTLRCDPISGHDNLYWYRRVMGKEIKFLLHFVKESKQDESGMPNNRFLAERTGGTYSTLKVQPAELEDSGVYFCASSHQVAGGYTGELFFGEGSRLTVL.

Ten or more counts support this clonotype. This chain uses TRBV5-1 with TRBJ1-2, with a possible D match to TRBD1 (5 bases). V lost 6 bases, J lost 2 bases, and 11 bases lay in between. CDR3 length: 13 residues. The germline V gene encodes CDR1 SGHRS and CDR2 YFSETQ. The CDR3 region is CASTLTENYGYTF. The DNA of the CDR3 is TGCGCCAGCACCCTGACAGAAAACTATGGCTACACCTTC. The full variable domain, rest sourced from reference TRBV5-1 and TRBJ1-2, is KAGVTQTPRYLIKTRGQQVTLSCSPISGHRSVSWYQQTPGQGLQFLFEYFSETQRNKGNFPGRFSGRQFSNSRSEMNVSTLELGDSALYLCASTLTENYGYTFGSGTRLTVV.

This clonotype occurred many times. The chain couples TRBV20-1 to TRBJ1-2; TRBD1 is a possible D gene (6 bases). Germline V gene data show CDR1 as DFQATT and CDR2 as SNEGSKA (reference sequence). The CDR3 covers 13 residues. V was cut by 1 base and J by 7 bases, with 13 bases left in between. For the CDR3, the DNA is TGCAGTGCTAGAGGACAGGCCGCTACTGGCTACACCTTC. Amino acid sequence: CSARGQAATGYTF.

This CDR3 is CALTDGLTEAFF. DNA of the CDR3: TGTGCTTTAACAGATGGTCTCACTGAAGCTTTCTTT. This sequence joins TRBV7-7 and TRBJ1-1; no reliable D call. The CDR3 consists of 12 residues. Germline CDR1 SSHAT, CDR2 FNYEAQ (reference sequence). The full variable domain, completed using reference TRBV7-7 and TRBJ1-1, is GAGVSQSPRYKVTKRGQDVTLRCDPISSHATLYWYQQALGQGPEFLTYFNYEAQPDKSGLPSDRFSAERPEGSISTLTIQRTEQRDSAMYRCALTDGLTEAFFGQGTRLTVV.

This chain uses TRBV2 with TRBJ2-1; D is perhaps TRBD1 (5 bases). Deletions cut 8 bases from V and 13 bases from J, with 18 bases between. CDR1 is SNHLY and CDR2 is FYNNEI in the germline V gene. This CDR3 comprises 12 residues. The CDR3 loop is CASGATRAGQFF. In nucleotides, the CDR3 is TGTGCCAGCGGCGCAACCAGGGCTGGTCAGTTCTTC.

This clonotype was counted between two and nine times. A clone one base away is much larger, so this may be a read error. This sequence joins TRBV11-2 and TRBJ2-7; TRBD2 agrees at 12 bases. CDR3 length: 14 amino acids. Germline CDR1 is SGHAT and CDR2 is FQNNGV. With 8 bases clipped from V and 9 bases from J, the junction kept 11 bases outside the gene matches. The CDR3 spells CASGSLTSGSRQYF. The CDR3 bases are TGTGCCAGCGGCTCCTTGACTAGCGGGAGTCGGCAGTACTTC.

In its sample, this clonotype was seen a few times. The genes are TRBV3-1 and TRBJ2-7, with a tentative D call TRBD2 (5 bases). CDR1 LGHDT and CDR2 YNNKEL come from the germline V gene (reference sequence). V gave up 1 base and J gave up 2 bases, with 15 bases separating them. This CDR3 region has 16 residues. CDR3 sequence reads: CASSQGLAGNTYEQYF. The CDR3 DNA is TGTGCCAGCAGCCAAGGCCTGGCGGGCAATACCTACGAGCAGTACTTC.

This rearrangement joins TRBV12-3 or TRBV12-4 to TRBJ2-2, with D possibly being TRBD2 (6 bases). The CDR3 spans 14 residues. Trimming stripped 8 bases from V and 1 base from J, with 11 bases between. The CDR3 reads CASPGLLNTGELFF. CDR3 in DNA: TGTGCCAGCCCGGGACTCCTGAACACCGGGGAGCTGTTTTTT.

This clonotype has just one count. A read error is possible here, since a much larger clone lies one base away. CDR3 residues: CASRVLGKNIQYF. CDR3 sequence (DNA): TGTGCCAGCCGTGTTTTGGGCAAAAACATTCAGTACTTC. The chain couples TRBV2 to TRBJ2-4; D call uncertain. V was clipped by 8 bases and J by 3 bases, with 11 bases between them. The germline V gene encodes CDR1 SNHLY and CDR2 FYNNEI. The CDR3 totals 13 residues.

About this clonotype: A much larger clone lies one base from this, so it may be a read error. V is TRBV11-2 and J is TRBJ2-2; a weak D match, TRBD2 (6 bases). There are 13 residues in the CDR3. Per the germline V gene, CDR1 is SGHAT and CDR2 is FQNNGV. In nucleotides, the CDR3 is TGTGCCAGCAGCGGGATCCAGACCGGGGGGCTGTTTTTT. Translated: CASSGIQTGGLFF.

This chain joins TRBV28 and TRBJ1-5; TRBD1 matches 10 bases. The CDR3 contains 20 residues. Germline lookup yields CDR1 MDHEN and CDR2 SYDVKM. Trimming removed 6 bases from V and 2 bases from J; junction bases left unmatched: 19. This chain's CDR3 is CASSSTPGTGAVSGNQPQHF. The CDR3, as DNA: TGTGCCAGCAGCTCGACCCCCGGGACAGGGGCTGTAAGTGGCAATCAGCCCCAGCATTTT.

This clonotype was recorded at least ten times. The chain has TRBV11-2 and TRBJ2-7; D is tentatively TRBD1 or TRBD2 (5 bases each). There are 13 residues in the CDR3. V lost 1 base to trimming and J lost 6 bases, with 10 bases between them. Germline CDR1 SGHAT, CDR2 FQNNGV. CDR3 sequence: CASSLGAGTEQYF. CDR3 nucleotide sequence: TGTGCCAGCAGCTTAGGGGCAGGGACCGAGCAGTACTTC.

The chain employs TRBV12-3 or TRBV12-4 and TRBJ2-2, with a weak D call TRBD2 (5 bases). V lost 7 bases, J lost 5 bases, and 17 bases lay in between. This CDR3 has 15 residues. In DNA, the CDR3 is TGTGCCAGCAATAGGGCCTCCCGCGGGACCGGGGAGCTGTTTTTT. It yields the protein CASNRASRGTGELFF.

CDR3 amino acids: CASSIYNFVQGRDEQFF. In nucleotides, the CDR3 is TGTGCCAGCAGTATCTATAATTTTGTACAGGGGCGGGATGAGCAGTTCTTC. The chain is built from TRBV2 and TRBJ2-1; TRBD1 agrees at 7 bases. The trim removed 5 bases at V and 8 bases at J, leaving 18 bases unmatched. This CDR3 is built from 17 residues. In germline, CDR1 is SNHLY, CDR2 FYNNEI.

The chain carries TRBV12-3 or TRBV12-4 and TRBJ2-1; D gene unclear. V dropped 6 bases and J dropped 11 bases, with 14 bases sitting between them. The CDR3 is 12 residues long. In DNA, the CDR3 is TGTGCCAGCAGCCGGACGGAAAAGAAGCAGTTCTTC. Its translation: CASSRTEKKQFF.

V is TRBV29-1 and J is TRBJ1-1; 7 nucleotides agree with TRBD1. The V gene end was trimmed by 7 bases and the J gene end by 5 bases; junction bases not matched to a gene: 7. This CDR3 spans 12 amino acids. The V gene's germline CDR1 is SQVTM and CDR2 ANQGSEA. The DNA of the CDR3 is TGCAGCGGCCGACAGGGAAGAACTGAAGCTTTCTTT. It specifies CSGRQGRTEAFF.

The chain carries TRBV5-5 and TRBJ2-7; possibly TRBD1 for D (6 bases). V was clipped by 2 bases and J by 4 bases, with 13 bases between them. Germline CDR1 and CDR2: SGHKS and YYEKEE (reference sequence). The CDR3 runs to 14 residues. Written as DNA, the CDR3 is TGTGCCAGCAGCTTAGACCTAGGGGGATACGAGCAGTACTTC. This gives the protein CASSLDLGGYEQYF.

There are many counts of this clonotype. V and J are TRBV2 and TRBJ2-5, with D unresolved. V lost 3 bases, J lost 7 bases, and 6 bases lay in between. The germline V gene has CDR1 SNHLY and CDR2 FYNNEI. The CDR3 runs 11 residues. CDR3 amino acids: CASSEGVTQYF. Here the CDR3 DNA reads TGTGCCAGCAGTGAGGGTGTGACCCAGTACTTC.

This clonotype appeared many times. The chain couples TRBV7-2 to TRBJ2-5; 7 bases map to TRBD1. The V segment lost 5 bases and the J segment 1 base; nucleotides outside the gene matches: 4. CDR1 is SGHTA and CDR2 is FQGNSA in the germline V gene. The CDR3 length is 14 residues. The CDR3 loop reads CASSLWTGQETQYF. CDR3 coding DNA: TGTGCCAGCAGCCTCTGGACAGGCCAAGAGACCCAGTACTTC.

In this sample, this clonotype turned up many times. The rearrangement links TRBV27 to TRBJ1-5, with a weak D call TRBD1 (6 bases). The germline V and J ends were trimmed by 5 bases and 3 bases, with 11 bases remaining between them. CDR1 is MNHEY, CDR2 SMNVEV, per germline (reference sequence). CDR3 length: 14 residues. CDR3 nucleotide sequence: TGTGCCAGCAGTCTCAGGGGCCTCAATCAGCCCCAGCATTTT. Amino acid sequence: CASSLRGLNQPQHF.

The rearrangement joins TRBV6-2 or TRBV6-3 to TRBJ1-4; no clear D gene. Germline CDR1 reads MNHEY; CDR2 reads SVGEGT. Trimming removed 5 bases from V and 8 bases from J, with 15 bases in between. The CDR3 length is 14 residues. CDR3 sequence (DNA): TGTGCCAGCAGTAGAGGTCCCCGTGGGGAAAAACTGTTTTTT. Translation: CASSRGPRGEKLFF.

This clonotype was counted at least ten times. This sequence joins TRBV6-5 and TRBJ1-1, with D unresolved. CDR1 is MNHEY, CDR2 SVGAGI, per germline. CDR3 length: 13 amino acids. Trimming removed 3 bases from V and 1 base from J, with 6 bases in between. CDR3: CASSYMENTEAFF. The CDR3 DNA is TGTGCCAGCAGTTATATGGAGAACACTGAAGCTTTCTTT.

The rearrangement joins TRBV14 to TRBJ2-1; TRBD2 matches 9 bases. V was clipped by 0 bases and J by 2 bases; unmatched bases: 11. CDR3 length equals 19 residues. Germline V gene sequence: CDR1 SGHDN, CDR2 FVKESK. The CDR3 nucleotides read TGTGCCAGCAGCCAAGATGGGTCATTTAGCGGGAGAACCTACAATGAGCAGTTCTTC. Translation gives CASSQDGSFSGRTYNEQFF.

To note about this clonotype: A much more abundant neighbour one base away suggests this may be a read error. V and J are TRBV12-3 or TRBV12-4 and TRBJ1-2; D ambiguous. The CDR3 contains 12 residues. Trimming removed 1 base from V and 6 bases from J, with 6 bases in between. The DNA of the CDR3 is TGTGCCAGCAGTTTAGGGCAGGATGGCTACACCTTC. This encodes CASSLGQDGYTF.

V is TRBV14 and J is TRBJ1-1; 8 positions match TRBD1. Trimming cost V 3 bases and J 4 bases; bases outside gene matches: 7. Per germline, CDR1 SGHDN and CDR2 FVKESK. This CDR3 spans 15 amino acids. The chain's CDR3 is CASSQIAGGRTEAFF. The CDR3 DNA is TGTGCCAGCAGCCAGATCGCAGGGGGCCGCACTGAAGCTTTCTTT. Full variable domain (remainder filled in from reference TRBV14 and TRBJ1-1): EAGVTQFPSHSVIEKGQTVTLRCDPISGHDNLYWYRRVMGKEIKFLLHFVKESKQDESGMPNNRFLAERTGGTYSTLKVQPAELEDSGVYFCASSQIAGGRTEAFFGQGTRLTVV.